These 20 T cell receptor beta chains were sequenced from one sample in a study of T-cell memory formation after mild COVID-19. TCRdb recomputed calls from the 5' RACE reads with MiXCR, one row per CDR3 protein. The table records roughly 250,000 distinct CDR3 sequences, around 15% of them present only once. Sample: PBMCs or a T cell subset sorted from them (not recorded which). These TCRs come from a man aged 18 to 29 who had mild COVID-19 (a few samples of this study predate the infection). Cell type and time point are not known.

This clonotype was detected only a few times. V usage is TRBV14 and J usage is TRBJ2-1; 7 bases line up with TRBD1. V shed 4 bases, J shed 11 bases, and the junction held 5 bases outside the gene matches. In germline, CDR1 is SGHDN, CDR2 FVKESK. There are 12 residues in the CDR3. CDR3 loop: CASSRQGSKQFF. The CDR3 nucleotides read TGTGCCAGCAGCCGACAGGGTTCAAAGCAGTTCTTC.

This clonotype was detected ten times or more. The J gene is TRBJ2-7, the V gene TRBV14; D may be TRBD2 (5 bases). The CDR3 totals 15 residues. CDR1 SGHDN and CDR2 FVKESK come from the germline V gene. V lost 0 bases to trimming and J lost 2 bases, with 11 bases between them. This CDR3 is CASSQEIRGAYEQYV. CDR3 bases: TGTGCCAGCAGCCAAGAGATTCGGGGTGCCTACGAGCAGTACGTC.

In this sample, this clonotype turned up a few times. This rearrangement joins TRBV20-1 to TRBJ1-2; D gene uncertain. Germline V gene data show CDR1 as DFQATT and CDR2 as SNEGSKA (reference sequence). There are 11 residues in the CDR3. V dropped 0 bases and J dropped 3 bases, with 2 bases sitting between them. The CDR3 sequence is CSARDHYGYTF. The CDR3 DNA reads TGCAGTGCTAGAGACCACTATGGCTACACCTTC.

At least ten counts were recorded for this clonotype. The V gene is TRBV20-1, the J gene TRBJ2-7; D is uncertain. The CDR3 sequence is 14 residues long. V was cut by 0 bases and J by 5 bases, with 14 bases left in between. Germline V CDR1 and CDR2: DFQATT, SNEGSKA (reference sequence). The CDR3 is CSARESSRADEQYV. The CDR3 nucleotides are TGCAGTGCTAGAGAATCGTCAAGGGCAGACGAGCAGTACGTC.

This clonotype was detected only a few times. The V call is TRBV3-1, the J call TRBJ1-6; D perhaps matches TRBD1 (6 bases). Trimming removed 8 bases at V and 4 bases at J, with 9 bases between. Germline values: CDR1 LGHDT, CDR2 YNNKEL (reference sequence). This CDR3 is built from 13 residues. The CDR3 reads CASEGDYNSPLHF. The CDR3 DNA reads TGTGCCAGCGAGGGGGATTATAATTCACCCCTCCACTTT.

This clonotype occurred many times. The chain couples TRBV5-1 to TRBJ2-1; D uncertain. Germline V gene lookup returns CDR1 SGHRS and CDR2 YFSETQ. This CDR3 is built from 14 residues. V dropped 0 bases and J dropped 1 base, with 5 bases sitting between them. The CDR3 nucleotides read TGCGCCAGCAGCTTGGGGCTTTCCTACAATGAGCAGTTCTTC. Protein product: CASSLGLSYNEQFF. The full variable domain, completed using reference TRBV5-1 and TRBJ2-1, is KAGVTQTPRYLIKTRGQQVTLSCSPISGHRSVSWYQQTPGQGLQFLFEYFSETQRNKGNFPGRFSGRQFSNSRSEMNVSTLELGDSALYLCASSLGLSYNEQFFGPGTRLTVL.

CDR3 in amino acids: CASSPLGGLGHSPLHF. Written as DNA, the CDR3 is TGTGCCAGCAGCCCCCTCGGGGGCCTAGGGCATTCACCCCTCCACTTT. The chain uses TRBV7-8 and TRBJ1-6; D might be TRBD1 (6 bases). The CDR3 consists of 16 residues. Trimming removed 5 bases at V and 8 bases at J, with 19 bases between. The germline CDR1 and CDR2 sequences are SGHVS and FQNEAQ.

The CDR3: CASIPRGRGGASTDTQYF. The CDR3 DNA reads TGTGCCAGCATCCCCCGGGGGCGCGGGGGGGCGAGCACAGATACGCAGTATTTT. The J gene is TRBJ2-3, the V gene TRBV5-4; 9 bases map to TRBD2. The CDR3 runs 18 residues. The trim removed 6 bases at V and 0 bases at J, leaving 14 bases unmatched. CDR1 and CDR2 from the germline V gene are SGHNT and YYREEE (reference sequence).

The chain combines TRBV9 with TRBJ2-2, with 10 bases fitting TRBD2. The CDR3 extends over 17 amino acids. Germline-derived CDR1 and CDR2 are SGDLS and YYNGEE. Losses at the gene ends were 0 bases for V and 4 bases for J; bases not matched to a gene: 6. The CDR3 nucleotides are TGTGCCAGCAGCGTAGGCCTAGCGGGGGCTTCCACCGGGGAGCTGTTTTTT. As protein: CASSVGLAGASTGELFF.

V is TRBV20-1 and J is TRBJ2-4; no clear D. The CDR3 runs 11 residues. V lost 3 bases and J 9 bases, leaving 9 bases between the germline ends. Looked up from germline, CDR1 is DFQATT and CDR2 is SNEGSKA (reference sequence). The CDR3 sequence: CSASDRSIQYF. The CDR3 bases are TGCAGTGCTAGTGATAGAAGCATTCAGTACTTC.

The rearrangement joins TRBV7-3 to TRBJ2-1; TRBD2 is a possible D gene (6 bases). V lost 5 bases and J 0 bases, leaving 14 bases between the germline ends. The CDR3 runs 16 residues. Per the germline V gene, CDR1 is SGHTA and CDR2 is FQGTGA. The CDR3 is CASSPTSSSSYNEQFF. The CDR3 DNA reads TGTGCCAGCAGCCCTACTAGCAGCAGCTCCTACAATGAGCAGTTCTTC.

This chain connects TRBV20-1 to TRBJ1-5, with no clear D. The CDR3 is made up of 16 amino acids. Trimming pared 7 bases from V and 0 bases from J, leaving 19 bases between. CDR1 DFQATT and CDR2 SNEGSKA come from the germline V gene (reference sequence). The CDR3 DNA sequence: TGCAGTGACGCCCTCGAACAATGGGATAGCAATCAGCCCCAGCATTTT. Its translation: CSDALEQWDSNQPQHF.

Only a few counts were recorded for this clonotype. The chain uses TRBV6-2 or TRBV6-3 and TRBJ2-1, with unresolved D. The CDR3 length is 15 residues. Per the germline V gene, CDR1 is MNHEY and CDR2 is SVGEGT. V was pared by 2 bases and J by 0 bases, with 8 bases between. CDR3 residues: CASSYSPSSYNEQFF. In DNA, the CDR3 is TGTGCCAGCAGTTACAGCCCTAGCTCCTACAATGAGCAGTTCTTC.

The chain is built from TRBV6-5 and TRBJ2-3; 8 bases match TRBD1. Trimming took 2 bases from V and 7 from J; bases not matched to a gene: 8. Germline V gene lookup returns CDR1 MNHEY and CDR2 SVGAGI. The CDR3 totals 15 residues. CDR3 sequence reads: CASSYDGQGLNTQYF. The CDR3 DNA follows: TGTGCCAGCAGTTACGATGGACAGGGATTAAATACGCAGTATTTT.

This clonotype was observed many times. V usage is TRBV28 and J usage is TRBJ2-7; perhaps TRBD2 as D (6 bases). This CDR3 is 14 amino acids long. Germline assignment: CDR1 MDHEN and CDR2 SYDVKM. Trimming cost V 5 bases and J 0 bases, with 11 bases left between them. The CDR3 protein is CASSPETSSYEQYV. CDR3 DNA sequence: TGTGCCAGCAGTCCGGAGACTAGCTCCTACGAGCAGTACGTC.

This clonotype was counted many times. This chain uses TRBV18 with TRBJ2-2; D not resolved. V was trimmed by 2 bases and J by 2 bases, leaving 9 bases between them. Germline V lookup: CDR1 KGHSH, CDR2 LQKENI. The CDR3 contains 15 residues. The CDR3 region is CASSPDLGNTGELFF. The CDR3 nucleotides are TGTGCCAGCTCACCAGATCTTGGCAACACCGGGGAGCTGTTTTTT.

The V call is TRBV11-3, the J call TRBJ2-2; possibly TRBD1 or TRBD2 for D (6 bases each). The CDR3 is made up of 17 amino acids. The V and J ends lost 5 bases and 4 bases respectively, with 20 bases between them. CDR1 and CDR2 (germline): SGHNT, YENEEA. The CDR3 loop is CASSLGGSGLSTGELFF. Written as DNA, the CDR3 is TGTGCCAGCAGCCTAGGGGGGAGTGGGTTGAGCACCGGGGAGCTGTTTTTT. The whole variable domain, remainder taken from reference TRBV11-3 and TRBJ2-2, is EAGVVQSPRYKIIEKKQPVAFWCNPISGHNTLYWYLQNLGQGPELLIRYENEEAVDDSQLPKDRFSAERLKGVDSTLKIQPAELGDSAVYLCASSLGGSGLSTGELFFGEGSRLTVL.

The chain recombines TRBV12-3 or TRBV12-4 with TRBJ2-5; the match to TRBD2 covers 7 bases. J was trimmed by 7 bases and V by 6 bases; bases with no gene match: 8. The CDR3 extends over 13 amino acids. In DNA, the CDR3 is TGTGCCAGCAGATTTTTAGCGGGTGGGACCCAGTACTTC. This translates into CASRFLAGGTQYF.

This clonotype has only a few counts. J is TRBJ1-6 and V is TRBV5-6; TRBD1 matches at 8 bases. The J segment lost 8 bases and the V segment lost 4 bases, leaving 8 bases of the junction unmatched. Germline CDR1 and CDR2: SGHDT and YYEEEE. This CDR3 has 15 amino acids. The CDR3 sequence is CASSTDRAWDSPLHF. The CDR3 coding sequence is TGTGCCAGCAGCACGGACAGGGCCTGGGATTCACCCCTCCACTTT.

This clonotype was recorded a few times. The chain combines TRBV4-3 with TRBJ2-1, with D perhaps matching TRBD2 (6 bases). CDR1 LGHNA and CDR2 YSLEER come from the germline V gene. The V end was cut by 5 bases, the J end by 2 bases, with 10 bases between. This CDR3 has 14 amino acids. CDR3 residues: CASSIAATYNEQFF. DNA for the CDR3: TGCGCCAGCAGCATAGCGGCGACCTACAATGAGCAGTTCTTC.